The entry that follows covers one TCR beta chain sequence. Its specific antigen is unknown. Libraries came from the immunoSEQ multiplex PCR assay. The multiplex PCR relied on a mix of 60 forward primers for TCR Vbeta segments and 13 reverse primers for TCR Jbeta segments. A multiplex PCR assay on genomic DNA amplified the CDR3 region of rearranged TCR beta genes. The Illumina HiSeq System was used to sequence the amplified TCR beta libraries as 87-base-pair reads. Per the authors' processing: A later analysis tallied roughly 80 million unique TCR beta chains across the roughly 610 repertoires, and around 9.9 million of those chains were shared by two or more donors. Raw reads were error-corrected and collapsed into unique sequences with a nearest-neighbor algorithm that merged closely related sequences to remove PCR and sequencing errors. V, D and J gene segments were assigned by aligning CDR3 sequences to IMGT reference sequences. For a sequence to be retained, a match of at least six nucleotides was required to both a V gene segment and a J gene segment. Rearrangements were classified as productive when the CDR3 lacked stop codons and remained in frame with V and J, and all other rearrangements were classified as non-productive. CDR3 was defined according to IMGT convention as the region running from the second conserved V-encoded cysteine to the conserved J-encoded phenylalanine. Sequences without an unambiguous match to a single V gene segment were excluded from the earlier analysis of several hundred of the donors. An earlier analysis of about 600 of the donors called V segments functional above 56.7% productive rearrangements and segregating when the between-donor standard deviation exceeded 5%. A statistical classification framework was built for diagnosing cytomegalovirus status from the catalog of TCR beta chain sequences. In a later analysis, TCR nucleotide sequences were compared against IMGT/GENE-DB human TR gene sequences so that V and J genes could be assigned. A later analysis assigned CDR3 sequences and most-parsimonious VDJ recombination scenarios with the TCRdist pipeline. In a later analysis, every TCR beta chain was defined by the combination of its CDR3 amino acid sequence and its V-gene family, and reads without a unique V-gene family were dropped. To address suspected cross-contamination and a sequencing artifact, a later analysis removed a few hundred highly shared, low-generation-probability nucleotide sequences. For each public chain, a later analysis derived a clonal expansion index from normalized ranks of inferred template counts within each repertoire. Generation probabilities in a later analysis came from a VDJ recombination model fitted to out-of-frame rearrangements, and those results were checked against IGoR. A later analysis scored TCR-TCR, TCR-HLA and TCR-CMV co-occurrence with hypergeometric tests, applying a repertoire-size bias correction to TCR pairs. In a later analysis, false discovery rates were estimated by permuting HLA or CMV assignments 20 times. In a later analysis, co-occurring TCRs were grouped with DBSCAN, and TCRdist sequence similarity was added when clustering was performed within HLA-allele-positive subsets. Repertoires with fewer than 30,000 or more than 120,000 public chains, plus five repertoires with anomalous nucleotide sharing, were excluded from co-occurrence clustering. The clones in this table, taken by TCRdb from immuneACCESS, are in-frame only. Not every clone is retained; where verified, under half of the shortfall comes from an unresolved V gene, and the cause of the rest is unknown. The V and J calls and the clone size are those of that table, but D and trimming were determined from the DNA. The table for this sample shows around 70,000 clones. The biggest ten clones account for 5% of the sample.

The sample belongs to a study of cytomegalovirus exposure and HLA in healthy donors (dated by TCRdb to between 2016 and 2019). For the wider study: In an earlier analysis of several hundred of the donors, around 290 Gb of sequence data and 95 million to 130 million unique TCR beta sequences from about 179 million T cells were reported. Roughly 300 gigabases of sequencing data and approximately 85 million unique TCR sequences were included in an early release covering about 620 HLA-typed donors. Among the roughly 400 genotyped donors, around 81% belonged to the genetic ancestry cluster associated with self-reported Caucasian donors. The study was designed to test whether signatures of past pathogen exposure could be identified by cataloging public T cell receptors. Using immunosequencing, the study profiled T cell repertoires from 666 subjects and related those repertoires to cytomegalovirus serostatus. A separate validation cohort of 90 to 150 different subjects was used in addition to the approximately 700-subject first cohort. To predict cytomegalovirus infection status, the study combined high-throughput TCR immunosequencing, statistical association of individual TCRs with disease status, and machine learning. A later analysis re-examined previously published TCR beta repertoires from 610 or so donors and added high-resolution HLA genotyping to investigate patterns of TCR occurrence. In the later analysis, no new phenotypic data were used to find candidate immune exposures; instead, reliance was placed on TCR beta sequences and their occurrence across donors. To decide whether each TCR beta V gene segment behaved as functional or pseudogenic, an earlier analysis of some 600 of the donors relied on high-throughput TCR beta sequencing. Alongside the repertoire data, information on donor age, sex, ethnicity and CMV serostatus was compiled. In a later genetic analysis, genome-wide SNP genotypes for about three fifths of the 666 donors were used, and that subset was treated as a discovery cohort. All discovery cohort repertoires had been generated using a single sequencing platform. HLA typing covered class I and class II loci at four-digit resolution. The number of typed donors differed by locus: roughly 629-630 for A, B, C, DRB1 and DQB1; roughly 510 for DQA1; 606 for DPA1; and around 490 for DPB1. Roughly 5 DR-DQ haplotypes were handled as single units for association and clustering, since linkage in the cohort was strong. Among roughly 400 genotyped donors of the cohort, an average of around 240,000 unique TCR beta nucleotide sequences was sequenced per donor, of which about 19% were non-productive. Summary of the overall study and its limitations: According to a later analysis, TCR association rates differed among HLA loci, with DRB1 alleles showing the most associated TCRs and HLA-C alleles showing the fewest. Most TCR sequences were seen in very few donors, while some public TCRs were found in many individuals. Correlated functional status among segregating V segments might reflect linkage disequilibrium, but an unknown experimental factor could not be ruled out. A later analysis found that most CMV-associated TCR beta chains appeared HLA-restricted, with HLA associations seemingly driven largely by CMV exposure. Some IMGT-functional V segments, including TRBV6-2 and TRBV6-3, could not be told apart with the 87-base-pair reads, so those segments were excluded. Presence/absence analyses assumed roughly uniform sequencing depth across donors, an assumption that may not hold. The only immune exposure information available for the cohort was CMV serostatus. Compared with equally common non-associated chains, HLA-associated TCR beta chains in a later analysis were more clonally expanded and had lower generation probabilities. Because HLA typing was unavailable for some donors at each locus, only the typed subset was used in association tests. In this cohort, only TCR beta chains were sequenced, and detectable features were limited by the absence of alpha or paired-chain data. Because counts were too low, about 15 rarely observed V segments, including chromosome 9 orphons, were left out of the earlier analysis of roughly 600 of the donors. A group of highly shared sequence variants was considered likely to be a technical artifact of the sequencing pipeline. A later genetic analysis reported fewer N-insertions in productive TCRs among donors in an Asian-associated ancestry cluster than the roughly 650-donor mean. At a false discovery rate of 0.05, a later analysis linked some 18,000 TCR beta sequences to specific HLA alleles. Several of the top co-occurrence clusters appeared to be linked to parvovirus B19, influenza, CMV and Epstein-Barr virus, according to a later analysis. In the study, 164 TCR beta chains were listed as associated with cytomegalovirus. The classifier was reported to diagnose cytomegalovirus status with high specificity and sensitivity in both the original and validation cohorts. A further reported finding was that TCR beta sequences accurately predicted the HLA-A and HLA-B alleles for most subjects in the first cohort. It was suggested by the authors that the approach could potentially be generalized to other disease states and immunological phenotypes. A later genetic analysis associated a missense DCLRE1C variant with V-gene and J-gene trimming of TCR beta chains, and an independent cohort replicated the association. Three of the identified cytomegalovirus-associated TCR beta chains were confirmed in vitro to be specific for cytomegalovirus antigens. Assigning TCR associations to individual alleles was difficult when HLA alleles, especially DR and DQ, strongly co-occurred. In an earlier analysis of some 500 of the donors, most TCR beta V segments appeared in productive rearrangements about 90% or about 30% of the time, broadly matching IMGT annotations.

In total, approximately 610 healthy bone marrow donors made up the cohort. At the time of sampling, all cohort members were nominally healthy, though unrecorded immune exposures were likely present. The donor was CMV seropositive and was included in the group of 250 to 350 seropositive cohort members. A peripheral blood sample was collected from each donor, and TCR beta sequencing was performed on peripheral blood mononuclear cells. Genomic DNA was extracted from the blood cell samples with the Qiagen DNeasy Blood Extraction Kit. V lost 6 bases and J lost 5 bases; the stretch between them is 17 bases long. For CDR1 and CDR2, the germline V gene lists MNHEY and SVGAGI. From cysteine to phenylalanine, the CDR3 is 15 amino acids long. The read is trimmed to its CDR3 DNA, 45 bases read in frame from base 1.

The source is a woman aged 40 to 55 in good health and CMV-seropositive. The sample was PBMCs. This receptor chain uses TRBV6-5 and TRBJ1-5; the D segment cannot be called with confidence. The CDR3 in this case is CASSPRLLGDQPQHF. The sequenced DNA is TGTGCCAGCAGCCCCCGACTCCTTGGCGATCAGCCCCAGCATTTT.